The rows below give T cell receptor beta chains drawn from one sample of a study of blood T cell repertoires in COVID-19. The table came from immunoSEQ multiplex PCR; TCRdb's copy has only in-frame clones and leaves some out. The table includes 130,000 to 150,000 clones, about 83% detected once. The sample taken for sequencing was peripheral blood. These receptors all stem from a woman between 40 and 50 years old with acute or convalescent COVID-19. Each CDR3 is given with its conserved first and last residue. The D gene is left open where the match is weak.

J gene: TRBJ1-3
V gene: TRBV7-9
D gene: TRBD1
CDR3 protein: CASSLTGVFDSGNTIYF
CDR3 DNA: TGTGCCAGCAGCTTAACAGGGGTTTTTGACTCTGGAAACACCATATATTTT

J gene: TRBJ2-6
V gene: TRBV7-2
D gene: -
CDR3 protein: CASSLQGPGANVLTF
CDR3 DNA: TGTGCCAGCAGCTTACAGGGTCCCGGGGCCAACGTCCTGACTTTC

J gene: TRBJ2-2
V gene: TRBV6-5
D gene: -
CDR3 protein: CASSYRPGELFF
CDR3 DNA: TGTGCCAGCAGTTACCGTCCCGGGGAGCTGTTTTTT

J gene: TRBJ2-3
V gene: TRBV20-1
D gene: TRBD2
CDR3 protein: CSASGLAGTEDTQYF
CDR3 DNA: TGCAGTGCTAGTGGGCTAGCGGGAACGGAGGATACGCAGTATTTT

J gene: TRBJ2-5
V gene: TRBV11-2
D gene: TRBD1
CDR3 protein: CASSYDRGTGTQYF
CDR3 DNA: TGTGCCAGCAGCTACGACAGGGGGACAGGGACCCAGTACTTC

J gene: TRBJ2-1
V gene: TRBV10-3
D gene: TRBD2
CDR3 protein: CAISVEGLAGGEQFF
CDR3 DNA: TGTGCCATCAGTGTCGAGGGACTAGCGGGAGGTGAGCAGTTCTTC

J gene: TRBJ1-2
V gene: TRBV12-3/TRBV12-4
D gene: -
CDR3 protein: CASSFTGLPGYTF
CDR3 DNA: TGTGCCAGCAGTTTTACAGGGCTCCCCGGCTACACCTTC

J gene: TRBJ1-3
V gene: TRBV11-2
D gene: TRBD1
CDR3 protein: CASRSRTGGHSGNTIYF
CDR3 DNA: TGTGCCAGCAGATCCCGGACAGGGGGGCACTCTGGAAACACCATATATTTT

J gene: TRBJ1-2
V gene: TRBV19
D gene: -
CDR3 protein: CASSIRYGYTF
CDR3 DNA: TGTGCCAGTAGTATTCGGTATGGCTACACCTTC

J gene: TRBJ1-5
V gene: TRBV2
D gene: TRBD1
CDR3 protein: CASSPTGTQGGQPQHF
CDR3 DNA: TGTGCCAGCAGTCCTACCGGGACCCAGGGGGGTCAGCCCCAGCATTTT

J gene: TRBJ1-4
V gene: TRBV27
D gene: TRBD1
CDR3 protein: CASRTGVPNEKLFF
CDR3 DNA: TGTGCCAGCCGGACAGGGGTGCCTAATGAAAAACTGTTTTTT

J gene: TRBJ2-7
V gene: TRBV9
D gene: TRBD2
CDR3 protein: CASSGSGTRESYEQYF
CDR3 DNA: TGTGCCAGCAGCGGATCCGGGACTAGGGAATCCTACGAGCAGTACTTC

J gene: TRBJ1-2
V gene: TRBV12-3/TRBV12-4
D gene: -
CDR3 protein: CASSSGFYGYTF
CDR3 DNA: TGTGCCAGCAGTTCGGGGTTTTATGGCTACACCTTC

J gene: TRBJ2-5
V gene: TRBV6-2/TRBV6-3
D gene: -
CDR3 protein: CASSYLRWSETQYF
CDR3 DNA: TGTGCCAGCAGTTACCTCCGGTGGTCAGAGACCCAGTACTTC